The T cell receptor beta chain under discussion was sequenced for a study of post-analysis software for immune sequencing data. As for the study in general: Some patients lacked subtype; others had relapsing-remitting, secondary progressive or progressive-relapsing disease. Study conclusions and caveats: Comparison of patients with controls showed 4 to 6 TRBV segments more frequent in patients, TRBV5-6, TRBV5-1 and TRBV20-1 among them. Significantly lower normalized Chao1 diversity was seen in multiple sclerosis patients than in controls. Analysis by F measure revealed that same-batch samples clustered strongly together.

Unique-molecular-identifier-tagged TCR beta cDNA libraries were used. It was from roughly 1.1 to 9.2 million T cells that 530,000 or so cDNA molecules came. Using its own MiXCR run on the PCR reads, TCRdb lists one record per CDR3 protein. The data show hundreds of thousands of distinct CDR3 sequences, approximately 46% seen once. As for this clonotype: Its antigen is not known.

CDR1 and CDR2 from the germline V gene are SGHRS and YFSETQ. This CDR3 contains 14 residues. With 6 bases removed from V and 0 bases from J, the gap between germline ends came to 9 bases. The sample was blood. This chain uses TRBV5-1 with TRBJ1-4; D uncertain. This clonotype was sampled from a girl aged 10 to 17 with multiple sclerosis. As DNA, the CDR3 is TGCGCCAGCACCTTAGGGACAACTAATGAAAAACTGTTTTTT. It is translated as CASTLGTTNEKLFF.